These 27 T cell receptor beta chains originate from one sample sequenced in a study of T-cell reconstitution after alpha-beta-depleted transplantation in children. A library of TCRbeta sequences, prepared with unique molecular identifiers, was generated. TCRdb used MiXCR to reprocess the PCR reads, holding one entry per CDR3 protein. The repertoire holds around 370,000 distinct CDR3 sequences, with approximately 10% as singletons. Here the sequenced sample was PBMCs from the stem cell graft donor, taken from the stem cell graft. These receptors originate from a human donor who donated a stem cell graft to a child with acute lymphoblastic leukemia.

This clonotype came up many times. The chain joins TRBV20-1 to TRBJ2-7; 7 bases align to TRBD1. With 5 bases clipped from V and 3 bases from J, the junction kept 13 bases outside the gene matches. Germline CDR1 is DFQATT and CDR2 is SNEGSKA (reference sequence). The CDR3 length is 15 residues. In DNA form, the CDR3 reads TGCAGTGCTCCTCGGGCTCAAGGGACAGTCTACGAGCAGTACTTC. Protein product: CSAPRAQGTVYEQYF.

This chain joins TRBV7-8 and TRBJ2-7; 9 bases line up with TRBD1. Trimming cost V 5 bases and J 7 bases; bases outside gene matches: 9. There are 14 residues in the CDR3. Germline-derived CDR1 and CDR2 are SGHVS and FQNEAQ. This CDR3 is CASSGSQGAGEQYF. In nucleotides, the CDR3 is TGTGCCAGCAGCGGGTCACAGGGGGCAGGAGAGCAGTACTTC.

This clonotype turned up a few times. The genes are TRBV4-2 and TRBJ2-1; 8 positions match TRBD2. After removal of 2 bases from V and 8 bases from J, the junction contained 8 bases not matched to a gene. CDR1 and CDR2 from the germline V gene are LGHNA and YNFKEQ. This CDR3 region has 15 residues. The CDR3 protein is CASSQYLAGRDEQFF. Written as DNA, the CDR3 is TGTGCCAGCAGCCAATATCTAGCGGGCCGTGATGAGCAGTTCTTC.

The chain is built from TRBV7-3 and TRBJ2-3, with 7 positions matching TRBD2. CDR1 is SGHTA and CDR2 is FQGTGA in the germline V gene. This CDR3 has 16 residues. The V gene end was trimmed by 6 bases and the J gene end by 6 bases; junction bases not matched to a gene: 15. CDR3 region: CASRSSGGGGLDTQYF. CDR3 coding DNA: TGTGCCAGCAGGTCCTCTGGCGGGGGAGGGCTGGATACGCAGTATTTT.

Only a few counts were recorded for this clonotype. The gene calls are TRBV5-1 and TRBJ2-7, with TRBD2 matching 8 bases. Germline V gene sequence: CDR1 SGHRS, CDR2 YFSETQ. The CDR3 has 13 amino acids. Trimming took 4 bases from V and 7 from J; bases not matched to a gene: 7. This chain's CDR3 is CASSLGTSWEQYF. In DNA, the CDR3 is TGCGCCAGCAGCCTCGGGACTAGTTGGGAGCAGTACTTC. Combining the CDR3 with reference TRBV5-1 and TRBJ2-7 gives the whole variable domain KAGVTQTPRYLIKTRGQQVTLSCSPISGHRSVSWYQQTPGQGLQFLFEYFSETQRNKGNFPGRFSGRQFSNSRSEMNVSTLELGDSALYLCASSLGTSWEQYFGPGTRLTVT.

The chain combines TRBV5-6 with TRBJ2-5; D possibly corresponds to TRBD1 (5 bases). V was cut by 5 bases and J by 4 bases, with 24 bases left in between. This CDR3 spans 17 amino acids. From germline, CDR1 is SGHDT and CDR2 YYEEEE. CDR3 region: CASRLGSGKSNLETQYF. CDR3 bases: TGTGCCAGCAGACTGGGCTCAGGGAAAAGTAACCTAGAGACCCAGTACTTC.

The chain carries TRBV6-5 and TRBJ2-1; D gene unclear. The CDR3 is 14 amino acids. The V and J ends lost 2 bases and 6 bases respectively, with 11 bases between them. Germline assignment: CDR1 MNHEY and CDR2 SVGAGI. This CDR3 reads CASSYHPVSNEQFF. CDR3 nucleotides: TGTGCCAGCAGTTACCACCCGGTCTCCAATGAGCAGTTCTTC.

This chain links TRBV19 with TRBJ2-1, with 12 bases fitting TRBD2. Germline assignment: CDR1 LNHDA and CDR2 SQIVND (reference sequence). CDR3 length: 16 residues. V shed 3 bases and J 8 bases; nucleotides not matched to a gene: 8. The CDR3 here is CASSILTSGSPDEQFF. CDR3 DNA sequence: TGTGCCAGTAGTATCCTGACTAGCGGGAGTCCGGATGAGCAGTTCTTC.

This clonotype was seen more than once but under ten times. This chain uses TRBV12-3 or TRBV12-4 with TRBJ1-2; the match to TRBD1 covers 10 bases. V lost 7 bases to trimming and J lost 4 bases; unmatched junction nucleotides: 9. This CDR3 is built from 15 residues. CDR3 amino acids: CASTTGQGMGYGYTF. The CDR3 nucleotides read TGTGCCAGCACCACGGGACAGGGGATGGGCTATGGCTACACCTTC.

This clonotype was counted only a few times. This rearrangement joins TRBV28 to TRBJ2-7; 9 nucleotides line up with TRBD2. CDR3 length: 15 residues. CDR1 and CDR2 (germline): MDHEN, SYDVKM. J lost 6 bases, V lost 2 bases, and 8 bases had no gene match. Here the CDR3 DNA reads TGTGCCAGCAGTTTAAGTGGCGGGAGGGGGCGCGAGCAGTACTTC. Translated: CASSLSGGRGREQYF. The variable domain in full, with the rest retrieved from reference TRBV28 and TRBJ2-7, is DVKVTQSSRYLVKRTGEKVFLECVQDMDHENMFWYRQDPGLGLRLIYFSYDVKMKEKGDIPEGYSVSREKKERFSLILESASTNQTSMYLCASSLSGGRGREQYFGPGTRLTVT.

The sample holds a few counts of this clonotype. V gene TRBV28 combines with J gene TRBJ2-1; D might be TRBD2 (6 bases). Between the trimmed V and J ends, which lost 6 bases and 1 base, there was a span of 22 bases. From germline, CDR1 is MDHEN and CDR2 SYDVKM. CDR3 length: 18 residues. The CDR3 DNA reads TGTGCCAGCAGCCCCCTCTCTGTCGGGAGCCTTTCCTACAATGAGCAGTTCTTC. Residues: CASSPLSVGSLSYNEQFF.

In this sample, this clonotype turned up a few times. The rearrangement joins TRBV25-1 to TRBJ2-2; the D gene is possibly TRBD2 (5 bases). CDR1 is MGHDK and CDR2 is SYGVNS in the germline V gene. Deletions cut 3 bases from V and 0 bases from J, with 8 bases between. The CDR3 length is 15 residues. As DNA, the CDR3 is TGTGCCAGCAGTGAGCTAGCAGCGAACACCGGGGAGCTGTTTTTT. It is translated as CASSELAANTGELFF.

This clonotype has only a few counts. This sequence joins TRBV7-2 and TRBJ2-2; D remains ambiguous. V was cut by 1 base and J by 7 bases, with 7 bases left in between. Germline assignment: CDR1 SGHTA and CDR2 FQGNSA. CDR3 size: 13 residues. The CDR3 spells CASSLGEIGELFF. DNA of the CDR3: TGTGCCAGCAGCTTAGGAGAGATCGGGGAGCTGTTTTTT.

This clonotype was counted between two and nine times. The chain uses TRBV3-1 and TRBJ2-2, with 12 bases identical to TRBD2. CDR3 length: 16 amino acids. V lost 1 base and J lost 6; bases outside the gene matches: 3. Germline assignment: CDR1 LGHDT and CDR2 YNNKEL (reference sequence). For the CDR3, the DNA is TGTGCCAGCAGCCAAGGACTAGCGGGAGTAGCCGGGGAGCTGTTTTTT. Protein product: CASSQGLAGVAGELFF.

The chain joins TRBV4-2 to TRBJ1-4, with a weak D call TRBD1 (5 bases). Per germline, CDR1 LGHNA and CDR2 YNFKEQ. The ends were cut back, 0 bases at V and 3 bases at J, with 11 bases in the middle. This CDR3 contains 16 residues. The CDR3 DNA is TGTGCCAGCAGCCAAGAAGTCCAGGGAGCTAATGAAAAACTGTTTTTT. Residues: CASSQEVQGANEKLFF.

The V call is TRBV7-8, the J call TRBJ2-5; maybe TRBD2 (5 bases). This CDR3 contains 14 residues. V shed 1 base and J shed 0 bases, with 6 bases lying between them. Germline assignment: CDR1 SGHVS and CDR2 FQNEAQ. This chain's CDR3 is CASSLGTDQETQYF. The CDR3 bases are TGTGCCAGCAGCTTAGGGACTGACCAAGAGACCCAGTACTTC.

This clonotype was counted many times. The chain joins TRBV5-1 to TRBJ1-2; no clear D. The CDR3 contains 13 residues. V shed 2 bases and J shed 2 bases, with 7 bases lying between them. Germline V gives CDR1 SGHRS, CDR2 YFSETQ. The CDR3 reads CASSFQSNYGYTF. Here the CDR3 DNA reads TGCGCCAGCAGCTTCCAGTCAAACTATGGCTACACCTTC.

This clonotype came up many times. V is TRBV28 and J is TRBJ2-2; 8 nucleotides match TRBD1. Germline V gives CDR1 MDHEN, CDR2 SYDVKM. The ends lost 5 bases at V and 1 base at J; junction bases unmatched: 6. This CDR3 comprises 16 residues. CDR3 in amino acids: CASSPPGQGNTGELFF. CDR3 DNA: TGTGCCAGCAGTCCGCCTGGACAGGGGAACACCGGGGAGCTGTTTTTT.

CDR3 sequence reads: CSVGSGEGQPQHF. Here the CDR3 DNA reads TGCAGCGTTGGATCGGGGGAGGGCCAGCCCCAGCATTTT. The chain links TRBV29-1 to TRBJ1-5; D perhaps matches TRBD1 (5 bases). Germline CDR1 and CDR2: SQVTM and ANQGSEA. This CDR3 comprises 13 residues. The V gene lost 4 bases and the J gene lost 7 bases, with 14 bases spanning the gap.

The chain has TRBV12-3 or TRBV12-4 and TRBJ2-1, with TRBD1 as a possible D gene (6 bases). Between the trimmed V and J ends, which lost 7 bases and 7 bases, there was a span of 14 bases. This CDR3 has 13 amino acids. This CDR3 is CASIMQGGNEQFF. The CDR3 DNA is TGTGCCAGCATCATGCAAGGGGGAAATGAGCAGTTCTTC.

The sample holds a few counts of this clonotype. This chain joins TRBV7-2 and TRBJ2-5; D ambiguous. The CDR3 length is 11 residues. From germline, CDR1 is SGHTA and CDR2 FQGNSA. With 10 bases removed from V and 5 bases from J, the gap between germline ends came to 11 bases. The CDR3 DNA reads TGTGCCACCCGAATAGGGGAGACCCAGTACTTC. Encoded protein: CATRIGETQYF.

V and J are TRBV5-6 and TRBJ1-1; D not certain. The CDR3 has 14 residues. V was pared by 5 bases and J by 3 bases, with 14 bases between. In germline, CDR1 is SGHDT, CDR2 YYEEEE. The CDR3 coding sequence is TGTGCCAGCAGGCCGGTGGGGTTGGACACTGAAGCTTTCTTT. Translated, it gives CASRPVGLDTEAFF.

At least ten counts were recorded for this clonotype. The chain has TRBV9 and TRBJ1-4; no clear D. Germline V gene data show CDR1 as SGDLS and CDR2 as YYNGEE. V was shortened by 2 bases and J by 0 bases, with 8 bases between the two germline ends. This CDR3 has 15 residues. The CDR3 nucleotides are TGTGCCAGCAGCGTCCTGGGGACAACTAATGAAAAACTGTTTTTT. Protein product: CASSVLGTTNEKLFF.

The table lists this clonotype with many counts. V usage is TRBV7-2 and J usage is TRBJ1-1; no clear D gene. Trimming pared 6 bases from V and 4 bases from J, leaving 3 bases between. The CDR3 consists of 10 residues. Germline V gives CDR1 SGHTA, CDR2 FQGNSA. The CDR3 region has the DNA TGTGCCAGCAGATTCACTGAAGCTTTCTTT. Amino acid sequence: CASRFTEAFF.

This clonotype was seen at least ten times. The CDR3 bases are TGCAGTGCTGGACAGAGCAATCAGCCCCAGCATTTT. It is translated as CSAGQSNQPQHF. This sequence joins TRBV20-1 and TRBJ1-5, with D possibly TRBD1 on 6 matching bases. Trimming took off 5 bases at V and 1 base at J, with 6 bases between the two ends. The CDR3 totals 12 residues. Germline V gene sequence: CDR1 DFQATT, CDR2 SNEGSKA (reference sequence).

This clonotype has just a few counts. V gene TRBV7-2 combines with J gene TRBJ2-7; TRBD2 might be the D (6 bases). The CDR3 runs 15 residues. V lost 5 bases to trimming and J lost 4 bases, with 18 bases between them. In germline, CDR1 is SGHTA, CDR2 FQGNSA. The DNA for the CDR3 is TGTGCCAGCAGCGAGGTAGTAGGAGGGATTTACGAGCAGTACTTC. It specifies CASSEVVGGIYEQYF. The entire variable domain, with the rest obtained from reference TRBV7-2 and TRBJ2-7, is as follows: GAGVSQSPSNKVTEKGKDVELRCDPISGHTALYWYRQSLGQGLEFLIYFQGNSAPDKSGLPSDRFSAERTGGSVSTLTIQRTQQEDSAVYLCASSEVVGGIYEQYFGPGTRLTVT.

This CDR3 reads CSASRLASQLEQYF. The DNA for the CDR3 is TGCAGTGCTTCTCGACTAGCCTCACAATTGGAGCAGTACTTC. This chain connects TRBV20-1 to TRBJ2-7, with 7 bases matching TRBD2. Losses at the gene ends were 5 bases for V and 7 bases for J; bases not matched to a gene: 14. The germline gives CDR1 DFQATT, CDR2 SNEGSKA (reference sequence). This CDR3 is built from 14 residues.